These T cell receptor beta chains were read from a single sample in a study of blood T cell repertoires in COVID-19. Assay: immunoSEQ multiplex PCR; the TCRdb copy retains only in-frame clones and omits some. The sample lists tens of thousands of clones, nearly 90% occurring once. The specimen sequenced was peripheral blood. The receptor source for this set is a man aged 50 to 60 with active COVID-19. The CDR3 runs from the conserved cysteine through the conserved F or W. A D gene is named only where the DNA matches it firmly. Not every row has a clone size; where given, it reads once, few, many or a size class.

.,.,TRBV5-6,TRBJ2-5,CASRTPGQETQYF,TGTGCCAGCAGGACACCAGGGCAAGAGACCCAGTACTTC
TRBD1,.,TRBV2,TRBJ2-3,CASSGQGEDTQYF,TGTGCCAGCAGCGGGCAGGGGGAGGATACGCAGTATTTT
TRBD2,.,TRBV5-4,TRBJ2-7,CASSREGYEQYF,TGTGCCAGCAGCAGGGAGGGTTACGAGCAGTACTTC
.,.,TRBV19,TRBJ2-5,CASSIPQNQETQYF,TGTGCCAGTAGTATCCCACAGAACCAAGAGACCCAGTACTTC
.,once,TRBV21-1,TRBJ2-1,CASSKVASGDNEQFF,TGTGCCAGCAGCAAGGTAGCTAGCGGGGACAATGAGCAGTTCTTC
.,.,TRBV6-1,TRBJ1-5,CASSEYREQPQHF,TGTGCCAGCAGTGAATACAGGGAACAGCCCCAGCATTTT
TRBD1,once,TRBV19,TRBJ1-2,CASTGQGYGYTF,TGTGCCAGTACAGGACAGGGCTATGGCTACACCTTC
.,.,TRBV6-5,TRBJ2-1,CASRLGQFNEQFF,TGTGCCAGCAGGCTAGGACAGTTCAATGAGCAGTTCTTC
.,.,TRBV5-1,TRBJ2-1,CASRKGQTSYNEQFF,TGCGCCAGCAGAAAAGGACAAACCTCCTACAATGAGCAGTTCTTC
.,.,TRBV10-3,TRBJ2-7,CAISDRGVIYEQYF,TGTGCCATCAGTGACAGGGGGGTTATCTACGAGCAGTACTTC
.,.,TRBV9,TRBJ1-2,CASRGSSNYGYTF,TGTGCCAGCAGGGGGAGTTCTAACTATGGCTACACCTTC
.,.,TRBV10-3,TRBJ1-2,CAIRDGGYGYTF,TGTGCCATCAGAGACGGAGGCTATGGCTACACCTTC
.,.,TRBV10-1,TRBJ2-5,CASSESRGMETQYF,TGCGCCAGCAGTGAGTCACGGGGAATGGAGACCCAGTACTTC
.,.,TRBV4-2,TRBJ1-1,CASSQAWQGGGGAFF,TGTGCCAGCAGCCAAGCTTGGCAGGGTGGCGGTGGAGCTTTCTTT
.,few,TRBV19,TRBJ2-5,CASSTGARGAGTQYF,TGTGCCAGTAGTACCGGGGCCCGGGGGGCAGGCACCCAGTACTTC
.,.,TRBV19,TRBJ2-5,CASSARSEAQYF,TGTGCCAGTAGTGCACGGTCTGAGGCCCAGTACTTC
.,.,TRBV7-3,TRBJ2-3,CASSRGHYVGDTQYF,TGTGCCAGCAGCCGGGGACACTACGTCGGAGATACGCAGTATTTT
TRBD1,.,TRBV7-3,TRBJ1-1,CAGPQGGNTEAFF,TGTGCCGGCCCACAGGGGGGGAACACTGAAGCTTTCTTT
TRBD2,.,TRBV9,TRBJ2-1,CASSVAPRVAGALYNEQFF,TGTGCCAGCAGCGTAGCCCCCCGGGTAGCGGGGGCCCTTTACAATGAGCAGTTCTTC
TRBD1,.,TRBV5-4,TRBJ1-6,CASSIQQGANSPLHF,TGTGCCAGCAGCATACAACAGGGGGCGAATTCACCCCTCCACTTT
TRBD1,.,TRBV28,TRBJ1-1,CASSPGDRVNTEAFF,TGTGCCAGCAGTCCTGGGGACAGGGTGAACACTGAAGCTTTCTTT
TRBD1,few,TRBV6-2/TRBV6-3,TRBJ2-1,CASSHSRGLLYNEQFF,TGTGCCAGCAGTCACTCCAGGGGGCTACTATACAATGAGCAGTTCTTC
.,.,TRBV6-2/TRBV6-3,TRBJ1-2,CASSYGGRPSETF,TGTGCCAGCAGTTACGGCGGCAGACCTTCCGAGACCTTC
TRBD1,.,TRBV2,TRBJ1-4,CASSESWTGSDEKLFF,TGTGCCAGCAGTGAATCCTGGACAGGGTCAGATGAAAAACTGTTTTTT
.,.,TRBV29-1,TRBJ2-2,CSVARPGKPGELFF,TGCAGCGTTGCCCGGCCAGGGAAGCCCGGGGAGCTGTTTTTT
.,.,TRBV9,TRBJ2-4,CASSPRGGQGGNIQYF,TGTGCCAGCAGCCCCCGAGGGGGGCAAGGGGGCAACATTCAGTACTTC
.,.,TRBV7-2,TRBJ2-7,CASSFRLGRGSEQYF,TGTGCCAGCAGCTTTAGGCTCGGCAGGGGTAGCGAGCAGTACTTC
.,.,TRBV7-2,TRBJ2-2,CASSPQPDISPMELFF,TGTGCCAGCAGCCCCCAACCGGACATCTCTCCGATGGAGCTGTTTTTT
.,.,TRBV5-5,TRBJ1-4,CASSNSGLPNEKLFF,TGTGCCAGCAGCAACTCGGGTCTTCCTAATGAAAAACTGTTTTTT
.,.,TRBV5-5,TRBJ2-2,CASATMGTQNTGELFF,TGTGCCAGCGCAACAATGGGGACTCAAAACACCGGGGAGCTGTTTTTT
.,.,TRBV6-5,TRBJ1-1,CASSYVGGTEAFF,TGTGCCAGCAGTTACGTCGGGGGCACTGAAGCTTTCTTT
.,.,TRBV11-2,TRBJ2-3,CASSSLLRLNTQYF,TGTGCCAGCAGCTCCCTACTACGATTAAATACGCAGTATTTT
.,.,TRBV25-1,TRBJ2-2,CASSGLGGGGNTGELFF,TGTGCCAGCAGTGGGCTAGGAGGTGGAGGGAACACCGGGGAGCTGTTTTTT
TRBD1,.,TRBV5-1,TRBJ1-4,CASSLGPAGGAEKLFF,TGCGCCAGCAGCTTAGGCCCGGCAGGGGGAGCTGAAAAACTGTTTTTT
TRBD1,.,TRBV11-3,TRBJ1-3,CASSPQGARGGNTIYF,TGTGCCAGCAGCCCCCAGGGGGCGCGGGGTGGAAACACCATATATTTT
.,.,TRBV19,TRBJ2-7,CASSKEATYEQYF,TGTGCCAGTAGTAAGGAGGCTACCTACGAGCAGTACTTC
.,.,TRBV30,TRBJ2-7,CAWSVRWVSEGEQYF,TGTGCCTGGAGTGTACGGTGGGTATCCGAGGGCGAGCAGTACTTC
.,.,TRBV12-3/TRBV12-4,TRBJ2-7,CASSIRKYEQYF,TGTGCCAGCAGCATCAGAAAGTACGAGCAGTACTTC
TRBD1,.,TRBV6-1,TRBJ2-2,CASSERTGGASGELFF,TGTGCCAGCAGTGAACGTACAGGGGGCGCATCCGGGGAGCTGTTTTTT
TRBD1,.,TRBV6-1,TRBJ1-5,CASSELGRKTGGNQPQHF,TGTGCCAGCAGTGAACTCGGTCGAAAAACAGGGGGCAACCAGCCCCAGCATTTT
.,.,TRBV19,TRBJ2-7,CASSIRNQGPGYEQYF,TGTGCCAGTAGTATCCGTAACCAGGGGCCCGGATACGAGCAGTACTTC
.,.,TRBV15,TRBJ2-5,CATRRAGGPQETQYF,TGTGCCACCAGAAGAGCCGGGGGACCACAAGAGACCCAGTACTTC
.,few,TRBV9,TRBJ2-7,CASGGSLSYEQYF,TGTGCCAGCGGGGGGTCCCTCTCCTACGAGCAGTACTTC
TRBD2,.,TRBV5-1,TRBJ2-5,CASSLDSGGKETQYF,TGCGCCAGCAGCTTGGATAGCGGGGGGAAAGAGACCCAGTACTTC
.,.,TRBV28,TRBJ2-1,CASMLVDEQFF,TGTGCCAGCATGCTAGTGGATGAGCAGTTCTTC
.,.,TRBV18,TRBJ2-5,CASSPNGGQETQYF,TGTGCCAGCTCACCGAATGGCGGCCAAGAGACCCAGTACTTC
.,.,TRBV5-1,TRBJ2-5,CASSLGADTRETQYF,TGCGCCAGCAGCTTGGGCGCGGACACACGGGAGACCCAGTACTTC
.,.,TRBV7-2,TRBJ2-3,CASSEPGGLTDTQYF,TGTGCCAGCAGCGAACCCGGGGGGCTCACAGATACGCAGTATTTT